The 29 T cell receptor beta chains given below trace back to one sample, sequenced in a study of cytomegalovirus exposure and HLA in healthy donors. Amplification used 60 Vbeta primers and 13 Jbeta primers. Repertoires were generated with immunoSEQ multiplex PCR, while TCRdb's copy carries only in-frame clones and drops some. The sample has 75,000 to 85,000 clones; roughly 80% are singletons. Sequenced material: PBMCs. These receptors were taken from a male donor in good health and CMV-seronegative.

The chain joins TRBV4-1 to TRBJ1-2; D might be TRBD1 (5 bases). Trimming cost V 1 base and J 4 bases, with 13 bases left between them. The CDR3 has 15 residues. Germline lookup yields CDR1 MGHRA and CDR2 YSYEKL. In DNA form, the CDR3 reads TGCGCCAGCAGCCAAGGGACAAAATCCACCTATGGCTACACCTTC. Translation: CASSQGTKSTYGYTF.

This clone has only a few counts. The chain employs TRBV27 and TRBJ1-2; 8 bases match TRBD1. This CDR3 has 15 residues. J lost 0 bases, V lost 3 bases, and 3 bases had no gene match. Germline lookup yields CDR1 MNHEY and CDR2 SMNVEV (reference sequence). Written as DNA, the CDR3 is TGTGCCAGCAGTTTGACAGGGGTAGCTAACTATGGCTACACCTTC. Translated, it gives CASSLTGVANYGYTF.

J is TRBJ1-2 and V is TRBV30; 9 nucleotides align to TRBD1. Per germline, CDR1 GTSNPN and CDR2 SVGIG (reference sequence). The CDR3 is 15 amino acids. Losses at the gene ends were 3 bases for V and 5 bases for J; bases not matched to a gene: 10. The CDR3 DNA reads TGTGCCTGGAGCGAAAAGGGACAGGGATTTTATGGCTACACCTTC. Residues: CAWSEKGQGFYGYTF.

The J gene is TRBJ2-5, the V gene TRBV25-1; D gene ambiguous. The ends were cut back, 3 bases at V and 0 bases at J, with 5 bases in the middle. CDR3 length equals 13 residues. The germline CDR1 and CDR2 sequences are MGHDK and SYGVNS. The CDR3 sequence is CASSDEDQETQYF. Here the CDR3 DNA reads TGTGCCAGCAGTGATGAGGACCAAGAGACCCAGTACTTC.

Comment on this clone: No conserved phenylalanine or tryptophan is present at the end of the CDR3, so a read error is the likely explanation. This chain uses TRBV7-2 with TRBJ1-1; D may be TRBD1 (5 bases). Germline V gene lookup returns CDR1 SGHTA and CDR2 FQGNSA. CDR3 length: 14 residues. DNA for the CDR3: TGTGCCAGCAGCTTCGGGGAGGGGAACGCTGAAGCTTTCTCT. It encodes CASSFGEGNAEAFS.

The chain employs TRBV15 and TRBJ2-2, with 15 bases fitting TRBD2. The germline CDR1 and CDR2 sequences are LNHNV and YYDKDF (reference sequence). This CDR3 is built from 18 residues. Germline trimming cut 4 bases from V and 0 bases from J; bases unmatched to any gene: 3. This CDR3 reads CATSTGLAGGSNTGELFF. The CDR3 coding sequence is TGTGCCACCAGCACGGGACTAGCGGGAGGATCGAACACCGGGGAGCTGTTTTTT.

This clone occurred once. V is TRBV5-1 and J is TRBJ2-1; the D gene is possibly TRBD1 (6 bases). The CDR3 is 15 residues long. Germline V CDR1 and CDR2: SGHRS, YFSETQ. Trimming removed 4 bases from V and 6 bases from J, with 17 bases in between. CDR3 residues: CASSPSGVGFNEQFF. The CDR3 bases are TGCGCCAGCAGCCCCTCAGGGGTAGGTTTCAATGAGCAGTTCTTC. Using reference TRBV5-1 and TRBJ2-1 for the parts outside the CDR3, the full variable domain is KAGVTQTPRYLIKTRGQQVTLSCSPISGHRSVSWYQQTPGQGLQFLFEYFSETQRNKGNFPGRFSGRQFSNSRSEMNVSTLELGDSALYLCASSPSGVGFNEQFFGPGTRLTVL.

The chain has TRBV27 and TRBJ1-2; 10 bases align to TRBD1. The CDR3 is made up of 15 amino acids. With 6 bases clipped from V and 7 bases from J, the junction kept 11 bases outside the gene matches. In germline, CDR1 is MNHEY, CDR2 SMNVEV (reference sequence). The CDR3 loop reads CASSVPGQGWSGYTF. The CDR3 coding sequence is TGTGCCAGCAGCGTCCCGGGACAGGGGTGGAGTGGCTACACCTTC.

The chain recombines TRBV21-1 with TRBJ1-2. TRBV21-1 is marked as a pseudogene. CDR3 length: 19 residues. This CDR3 is CASSKASGATSYLNYGYTF. CDR3 nucleotide sequence: TGTGCCAGCAGCAAAGCTAGTGGGGCTACTAGCTACCTAAACTATGGCTACACCTTC.

The chain recombines TRBV14 with TRBJ2-1; 10 nucleotides align to TRBD2. This CDR3 spans 15 amino acids. From germline, CDR1 is SGHDN and CDR2 FVKESK. V gave up 5 bases and J gave up 9 bases; unmatched junction bases: 10. CDR3 in amino acids: CASSSSWLAGVEQFF. Written as DNA, the CDR3 is TGTGCCAGCAGCTCCTCCTGGCTAGCGGGAGTTGAGCAGTTCTTC.

This clone occurred a few times. The chain links TRBV6-6 to TRBJ2-7; 7 bases map to TRBD2. V shed 8 bases and J 0 bases; nucleotides not matched to a gene: 1. Germline loops: CDR1 MNHNY, CDR2 SVGAGI (reference sequence). The CDR3 is 12 amino acids. The CDR3 coding sequence is TGTGCCAGCGGCGGGAGCTCCTACGAGCAGTACTTC. It codes for CASGGSSYEQYF.

This clone was observed a few times. The V gene is TRBV6-4, the J gene TRBJ2-1, with 9 bases fitting TRBD1. Trimming cost V 4 bases and J 5 bases; bases outside gene matches: 6. The germline V gene has CDR1 MRHNA and CDR2 SNTAGT. The CDR3 is 15 residues long. The CDR3 spells CASSASGQGNNEQFF. Here the CDR3 DNA reads TGTGCCAGCAGTGCGTCGGGACAGGGTAACAATGAGCAGTTCTTC.

V is TRBV10-2 and J is TRBJ1-2; D perhaps matches TRBD1 (6 bases). The germline V gene encodes CDR1 WSHSY and CDR2 SAAADI. This CDR3 has 13 residues. Trimming pared 3 bases from V and 5 bases from J, leaving 10 bases between. CDR3 region: CASSDLTGYGYTF. As DNA, the CDR3 is TGCGCCAGCAGTGATCTGACAGGTTATGGCTACACCTTC.

The chain combines TRBV25-1 with TRBJ2-2, with D unclear. CDR3 length equals 14 residues. V was shortened by 8 bases and J by 1 base, with 11 bases between the two germline ends. From germline, CDR1 is MGHDK and CDR2 SYGVNS. CDR3 sequence: CASPSCQNTGELFF. The CDR3 DNA reads TGTGCCAGCCCTAGTTGCCAGAACACCGGGGAGCTGTTTTTT.

This rearrangement joins TRBV10-3 to TRBJ1-1; the match to TRBD1 covers 7 bases. Unmatched junction bases numbered 8, after V lost 7 bases and J lost 6 bases. This CDR3 region has 13 residues. Germline V lookup: CDR1 ENHRY, CDR2 SYGVKD. The CDR3 nucleotides are TGTGCCATCACCGACAGGGTACTCGCTGAAGCTTTCTTT. Protein product: CAITDRVLAEAFF.

The genes are TRBV5-4 and TRBJ1-1; D gene uncertain. The CDR3 contains 15 residues. Per the germline V gene, CDR1 is SGHNT and CDR2 is YYREEE (reference sequence). Trimming removed 4 bases from V and 0 bases from J, with 13 bases in between. The CDR3 loop reads CASSLDGRMNTEAFF. The DNA of the CDR3 is TGTGCCAGCAGCCTTGATGGCAGAATGAACACTGAAGCTTTCTTT.

J is TRBJ1-2 and V is TRBV7-8, with 8 bases aligning to TRBD1. Germline V lookup: CDR1 SGHVS, CDR2 FQNEAQ. V lost 6 bases, J lost 5 bases, and 11 bases stayed unmatched. The CDR3 has 15 amino acids. The chain's CDR3 is CASRGIGTGGYGYTF. In nucleotides, the CDR3 is TGTGCCAGCAGGGGGATAGGGACAGGCGGTTATGGCTACACCTTC.

V gene TRBV12-2 combines with J gene TRBJ1-4; the table's D gene call, TRBD1, was not cross checked with the DNA. TRBV12-2 is assigned pseudogene status. The CDR3 runs 16 residues. CDR3: CASRLQSPGIDEKLFF. CDR3 sequence (DNA): TGTGCAAGTCGCTTACAGAGTCCAGGGATCGATGAAAAACTGTTTTTT.

For this clone: One junction end does not reproduce the germline sequence, and a read error may be involved. This sequence joins TRBV7-9 and TRBJ2-7; the D gene is possibly TRBD1 (6 bases). The CDR3 totals 15 residues. The germline V gene encodes CDR1 SEHNR and CDR2 FQNEAQ (reference sequence). DNA of the CDR3: TGTTCCAGCAGCTTAAAGGGGCAGGGGTTTTACGAGCAGTACTTC. It codes for CSSSLKGQGFYEQYF.

CDR3 in amino acids: CASSWTGSYEQYF. The CDR3 DNA reads TGTGCCAGCAGTTGGACGGGATCCTACGAGCAGTACTTC. The chain carries TRBV25-1 and TRBJ2-7; maybe TRBD2 (5 bases). Germline loops: CDR1 MGHDK, CDR2 SYGVNS. Between the trimmed V and J ends, which lost 5 bases and 1 base, there was a span of 9 bases. The CDR3 is 13 amino acids.

This clone was seen a handful of times. CDR3 DNA: TGTGCCAGCAGCTTACTGGTGGGACTAGCTGCTGAGCAGTACTTC. Amino acids: CASSLLVGLAAEQYF. V and J are TRBV7-2 and TRBJ2-7; 9 bases align to TRBD2. This CDR3 has 15 amino acids. The germline V gene encodes CDR1 SGHTA and CDR2 FQGNSA. J gave up 7 bases and V 2 bases, and 9 bases lay outside the gene matches. Variable domain in full (rest from reference TRBV7-2 and TRBJ2-7): GAGVSQSPSNKVTEKGKDVELRCDPISGHTALYWYRQSLGQGLEFLIYFQGNSAPDKSGLPSDRFSAERTGGSVSTLTIQRTQQEDSAVYLCASSLLVGLAAEQYFGPGTRLTVT.

The genes are TRBV5-1 and TRBJ2-7; tentative D call: TRBD1 (6 bases). V dropped 4 bases and J dropped 2 bases, with 10 bases sitting between them. CDR3 length: 13 residues. Germline V gene data show CDR1 as SGHRS and CDR2 as YFSETQ. CDR3 protein: CASSRDNTYEQYF. CDR3 nucleotide sequence: TGCGCCAGCAGCAGGGACAATACCTACGAGCAGTACTTC. Full variable domain (rest looked up from reference TRBV5-1 and TRBJ2-7): KAGVTQTPRYLIKTRGQQVTLSCSPISGHRSVSWYQQTPGQGLQFLFEYFSETQRNKGNFPGRFSGRQFSNSRSEMNVSTLELGDSALYLCASSRDNTYEQYFGPGTRLTVT.

V and J are TRBV7-9 and TRBJ2-7; 14 nucleotides agree with TRBD2. CDR1 is SEHNR, CDR2 FQNEAQ, per germline (reference sequence). The CDR3 is made up of 18 amino acids. The V segment lost 4 bases and the J segment 3 bases; nucleotides outside the gene matches: 11. CDR3: CASSSFHRLAGGFYEQYF. The CDR3, as DNA: TGTGCCAGCAGCTCGTTCCACAGACTAGCGGGAGGGTTCTACGAGCAGTACTTC.

This clone was seen a handful of times. The chain combines TRBV5-6 with TRBJ1-4; D call uncertain. Germline assignment: CDR1 SGHDT and CDR2 YYEEEE. This CDR3 is built from 15 residues. Trimming shortened V by 0 bases and J by 8 bases, and 14 bases separated the two germline ends. The CDR3 protein is CASSLGMSEAEKLFF. Written as DNA, the CDR3 is TGTGCCAGCAGCTTGGGCATGTCCGAGGCGGAAAAACTGTTTTTT.

The chain combines TRBV5-4 with TRBJ2-7, with D perhaps TRBD2 (6 bases). The CDR3 runs to 13 residues. The V end was cut by 10 bases, the J end by 4 bases, with 18 bases between. Germline CDR1 and CDR2: SGHNT and YYREEE (reference sequence). In nucleotides, the CDR3 is TGTGCCTGGAGGGGCCTAAAGGAGTACGAGCAGTACTTC. It is translated as CAWRGLKEYEQYF.

The chain uses TRBV27 and TRBJ2-5; no clear D gene. Trimming cost V 0 bases and J 0 bases, with 2 bases left between them. CDR1 is MNHEY and CDR2 is SMNVEV in the germline V gene (reference sequence). The CDR3 is made up of 13 amino acids. DNA of the CDR3: TGTGCCAGCAGTTTATCCTACCAAGAGACCCAGTACTTC. This codes for CASSLSYQETQYF.

The V call is TRBV18, the J call TRBJ2-5; 15 bases match TRBD2. From germline, CDR1 is KGHSH and CDR2 LQKENI. V shed 4 bases, J shed 4 bases, and the junction held 4 bases outside the gene matches. The CDR3 spans 16 residues. The CDR3 nucleotides read TGTGCCAGCTCACAACCGGGACTAGCGGGAGGAGAGACCCAGTACTTC. Translating it yields CASSQPGLAGGETQYF.

This clone was detected only a few times. The gene calls are TRBV4-2 and TRBJ1-3; TRBD1 is a possible D gene (5 bases). The CDR3 runs to 14 residues. Germline V CDR1 and CDR2: LGHNA, YNFKEQ. V was clipped by 5 bases and J by 1 base, with 9 bases between them. Here the CDR3 DNA reads TGTGCCAGCAGCAAACAGGATTCTGGAAACACCATATATTTT. Protein product: CASSKQDSGNTIYF.

This clone was observed a few times. The gene calls are TRBV15 and TRBJ2-2; a possible D gene is TRBD1 (6 bases). V lost 0 bases and J 0 bases, leaving 8 bases between the germline ends. Germline V gene data show CDR1 as LNHNV and CDR2 as YYDKDF (reference sequence). This CDR3 region has 16 residues. This chain's CDR3 is CATSRDRGANTGELFF. The CDR3 DNA reads TGTGCCACCAGCAGAGACAGGGGTGCGAACACCGGGGAGCTGTTTTTT.